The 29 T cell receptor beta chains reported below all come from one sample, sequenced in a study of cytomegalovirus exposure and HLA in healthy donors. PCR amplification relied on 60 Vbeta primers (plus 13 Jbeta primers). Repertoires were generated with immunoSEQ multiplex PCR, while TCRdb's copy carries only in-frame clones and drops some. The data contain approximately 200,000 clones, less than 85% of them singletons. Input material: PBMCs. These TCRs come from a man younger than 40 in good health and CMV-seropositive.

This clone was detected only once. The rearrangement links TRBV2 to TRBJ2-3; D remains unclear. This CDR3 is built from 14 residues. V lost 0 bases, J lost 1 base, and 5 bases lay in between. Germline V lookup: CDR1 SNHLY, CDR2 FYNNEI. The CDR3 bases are TGTGCCAGCAGTGAAGCGCTAGGCACAGATACGCAGTATTTT. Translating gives CASSEALGTDTQYF.

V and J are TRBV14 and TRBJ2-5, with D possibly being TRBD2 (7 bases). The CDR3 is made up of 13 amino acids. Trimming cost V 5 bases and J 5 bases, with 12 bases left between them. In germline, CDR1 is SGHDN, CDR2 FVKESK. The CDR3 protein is CASSAGARETQYF. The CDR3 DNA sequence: TGTGCCAGCAGCGCGGGGGCCCGGGAGACCCAGTACTTC.

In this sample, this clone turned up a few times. The CDR3 protein is CASKSRLLNTEAFF. The CDR3, as DNA: TGTGCCAGCAAGTCGCGGCTTCTTAACACTGAAGCTTTCTTT. This chain links TRBV6-6 with TRBJ1-1; D is unresolved. There are 14 residues in the CDR3. V lost 7 bases to trimming and J lost 2 bases, with 14 bases between them. Germline lookup yields CDR1 MNHNY and CDR2 SVGAGI (reference sequence).

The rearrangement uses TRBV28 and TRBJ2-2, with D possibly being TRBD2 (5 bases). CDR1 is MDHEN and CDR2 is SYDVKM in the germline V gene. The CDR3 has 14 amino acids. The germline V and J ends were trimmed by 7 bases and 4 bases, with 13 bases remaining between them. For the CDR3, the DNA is TGTGCCAGCAACCCCCCGGCGGGCACCGGGGAGCTGTTTTTT. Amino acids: CASNPPAGTGELFF.

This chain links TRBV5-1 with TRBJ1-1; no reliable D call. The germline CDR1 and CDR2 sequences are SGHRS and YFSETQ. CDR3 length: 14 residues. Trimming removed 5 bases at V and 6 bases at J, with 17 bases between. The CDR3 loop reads CASRNDISKAEAFF. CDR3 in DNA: TGCGCCAGCAGAAACGACATTTCCAAGGCTGAAGCTTTCTTT.

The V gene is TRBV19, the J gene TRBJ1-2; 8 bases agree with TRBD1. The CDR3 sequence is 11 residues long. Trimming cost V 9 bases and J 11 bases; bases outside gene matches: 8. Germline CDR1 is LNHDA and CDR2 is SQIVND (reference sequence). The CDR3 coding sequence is TGTGCCAGGCCCAACTACAGGGGGTACACCTTC. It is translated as CARPNYRGYTF.

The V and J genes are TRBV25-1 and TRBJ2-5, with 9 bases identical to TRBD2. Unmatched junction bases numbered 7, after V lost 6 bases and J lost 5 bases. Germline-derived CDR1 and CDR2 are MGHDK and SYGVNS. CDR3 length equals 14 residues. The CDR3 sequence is CASRPVAGAETQYF. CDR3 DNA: TGTGCCAGCAGGCCTGTAGCGGGAGCGGAGACCCAGTACTTC.

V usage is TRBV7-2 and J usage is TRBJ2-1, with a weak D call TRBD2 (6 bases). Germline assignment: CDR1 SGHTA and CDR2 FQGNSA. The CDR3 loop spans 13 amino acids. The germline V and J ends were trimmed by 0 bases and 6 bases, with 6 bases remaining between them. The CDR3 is CASSLATSNEQFF. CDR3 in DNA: TGTGCCAGCAGCTTAGCGACTAGCAATGAGCAGTTCTTC.

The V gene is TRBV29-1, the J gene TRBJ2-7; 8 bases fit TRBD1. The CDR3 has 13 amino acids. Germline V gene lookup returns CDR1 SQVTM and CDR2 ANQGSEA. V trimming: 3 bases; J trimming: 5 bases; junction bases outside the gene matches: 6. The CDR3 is CSVEGDRLDEQYF. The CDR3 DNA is TGCAGCGTTGAGGGGGACAGGCTGGACGAGCAGTACTTC.

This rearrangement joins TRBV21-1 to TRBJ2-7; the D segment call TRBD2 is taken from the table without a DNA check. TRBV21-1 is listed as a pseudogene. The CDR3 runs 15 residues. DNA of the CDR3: TGTGCCAGCAGCAATGTCGGCGGTCGCTCCTACGAGCAGTACTTC. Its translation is CASSNVGGRSYEQYF.

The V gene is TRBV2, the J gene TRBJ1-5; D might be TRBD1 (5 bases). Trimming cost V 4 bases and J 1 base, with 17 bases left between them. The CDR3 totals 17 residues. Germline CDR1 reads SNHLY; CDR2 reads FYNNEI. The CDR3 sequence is CASSVTRTRGSNQPQHF. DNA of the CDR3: TGTGCCAGCAGTGTTACACGGACTAGGGGAAGCAATCAGCCCCAGCATTTT.

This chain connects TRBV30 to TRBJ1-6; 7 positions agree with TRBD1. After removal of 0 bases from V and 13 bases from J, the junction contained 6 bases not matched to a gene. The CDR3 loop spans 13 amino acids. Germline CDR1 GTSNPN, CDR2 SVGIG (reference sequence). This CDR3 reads CAWSVAGGSPLHF. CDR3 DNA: TGTGCCTGGAGTGTGGCAGGGGGTTCGCCCCTCCACTTT.

CDR3 sequence (DNA): TGTGCCAGCAGCGCCCGACAGGGGATGACAGATACGCAGTATTTT. This gives the protein CASSARQGMTDTQYF. V and J are TRBV7-3 and TRBJ2-3; TRBD1 aligns across 8 bases. The CDR3 totals 15 residues. Trimming removed 5 bases from V and 3 bases from J; junction bases left unmatched: 7. The V gene's germline CDR1 is SGHTA and CDR2 FQGTGA.

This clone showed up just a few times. This chain's CDR3 is CASSLSGWGVPNEQFF. CDR3 bases: TGTGCCAGCAGCTTATCCGGCTGGGGGGTACCCAATGAGCAGTTCTTC. The genes are TRBV7-3 and TRBJ2-1, with TRBD2 as a possible D gene (6 bases). Looked up from germline, CDR1 is SGHTA and CDR2 is FQGTGA. The CDR3 consists of 16 residues. The V gene lost 2 bases and the J gene lost 6 bases, with 17 bases spanning the gap.

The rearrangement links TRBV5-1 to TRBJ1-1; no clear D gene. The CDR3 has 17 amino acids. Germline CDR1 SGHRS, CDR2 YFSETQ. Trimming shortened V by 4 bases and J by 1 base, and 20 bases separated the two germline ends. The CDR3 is CASSHGGRNVGNTEAFF. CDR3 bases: TGCGCCAGCAGCCACGGAGGGCGTAACGTAGGGAACACTGAAGCTTTCTTT.

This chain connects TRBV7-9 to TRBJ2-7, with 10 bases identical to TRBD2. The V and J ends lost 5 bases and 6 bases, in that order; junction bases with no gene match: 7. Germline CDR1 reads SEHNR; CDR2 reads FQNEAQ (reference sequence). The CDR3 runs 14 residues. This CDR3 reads CASSPVLAGSEQYF. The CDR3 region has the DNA TGTGCCAGCAGCCCAGTACTAGCGGGGTCCGAGCAGTACTTC. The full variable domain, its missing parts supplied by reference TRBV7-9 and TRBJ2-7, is DTGVSQNPRHKITKRGQNVTFRCDPISEHNRLYWYRQTLGQGPEFLTYFQNEAQLEKSRLLSDRFSAERPKGSFSTLEIQRTEQGDSAMYLCASSPVLAGSEQYFGPGTRLTVT.

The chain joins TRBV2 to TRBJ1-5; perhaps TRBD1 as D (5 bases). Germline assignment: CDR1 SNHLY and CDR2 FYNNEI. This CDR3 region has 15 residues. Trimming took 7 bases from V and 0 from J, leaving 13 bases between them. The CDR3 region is CASKPQVYSNQPQHF. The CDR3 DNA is TGTGCCAGCAAACCACAGGTCTATAGCAATCAGCCCCAGCATTTT.

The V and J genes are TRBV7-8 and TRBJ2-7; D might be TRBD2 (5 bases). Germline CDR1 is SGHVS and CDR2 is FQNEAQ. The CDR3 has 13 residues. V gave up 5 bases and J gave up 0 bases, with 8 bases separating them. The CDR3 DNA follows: TGTGCCAGCAGCCCGGCGGGCTCCTACGAGCAGTACTTC. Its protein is CASSPAGSYEQYF.

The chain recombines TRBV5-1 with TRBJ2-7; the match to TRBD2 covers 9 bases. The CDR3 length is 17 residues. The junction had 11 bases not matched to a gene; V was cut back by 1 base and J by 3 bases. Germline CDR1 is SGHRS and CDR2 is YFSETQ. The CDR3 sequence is CASSLRASGTSGYEQYF. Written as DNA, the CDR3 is TGCGCCAGCAGCTTGCGCGCTAGCGGGACATCAGGCTACGAGCAGTACTTC.

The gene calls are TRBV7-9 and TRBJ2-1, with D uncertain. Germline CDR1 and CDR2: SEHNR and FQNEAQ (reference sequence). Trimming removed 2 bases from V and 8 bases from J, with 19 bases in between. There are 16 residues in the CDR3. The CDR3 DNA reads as TGTGCCAGCAGCTTAAGCCTAAGAAAAAGGAGCCATGAGCAGTTCTTC. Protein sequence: CASSLSLRKRSHEQFF.

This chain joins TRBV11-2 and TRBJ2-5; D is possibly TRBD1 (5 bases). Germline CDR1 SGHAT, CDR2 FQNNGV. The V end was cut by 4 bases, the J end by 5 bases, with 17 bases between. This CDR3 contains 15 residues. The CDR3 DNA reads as TGTGCCAGCAGCTCTTTTTTAGGGGTTGCGGAGACCCAGTACTTC. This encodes CASSSFLGVAETQYF.

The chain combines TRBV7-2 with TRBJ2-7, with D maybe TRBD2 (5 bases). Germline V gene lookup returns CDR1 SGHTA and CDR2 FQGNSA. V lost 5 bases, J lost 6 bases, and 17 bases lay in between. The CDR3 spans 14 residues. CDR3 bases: TGTGCCAGCAGCCCGAACTCGGTCGGGGTCGAGCAGTACTTC. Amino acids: CASSPNSVGVEQYF. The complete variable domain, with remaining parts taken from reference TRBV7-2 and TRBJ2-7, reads GAGVSQSPSNKVTEKGKDVELRCDPISGHTALYWYRQSLGQGLEFLIYFQGNSAPDKSGLPSDRFSAERTGGSVSTLTIQRTQQEDSAVYLCASSPNSVGVEQYFGPGTRLTVT.

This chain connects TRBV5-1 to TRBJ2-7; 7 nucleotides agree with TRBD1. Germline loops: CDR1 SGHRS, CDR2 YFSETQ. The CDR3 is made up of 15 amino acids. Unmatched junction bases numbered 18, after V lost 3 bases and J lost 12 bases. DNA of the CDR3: TGCGCCAGCAGCTCCGGGACAGCTGCTACGATAGGGCGGTACTTC. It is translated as CASSSGTAATIGRYF. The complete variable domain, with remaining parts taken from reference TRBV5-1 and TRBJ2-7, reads KAGVTQTPRYLIKTRGQQVTLSCSPISGHRSVSWYQQTPGQGLQFLFEYFSETQRNKGNFPGRFSGRQFSNSRSEMNVSTLELGDSALYLCASSSGTAATIGRYFGPGTRLTVT.

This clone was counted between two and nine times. CDR3: CASSTRRDRGPDTQYF. The CDR3, as DNA: TGTGCCAGCAGCACCCGCCGGGACAGGGGACCAGATACGCAGTATTTT. The chain recombines TRBV11-3 with TRBJ2-3, with TRBD1 matching 10 bases. Germline assignment: CDR1 SGHNT and CDR2 YENEEA. V gave up 5 bases and J gave up 4 bases; unmatched junction bases: 9. The CDR3 has 16 residues.

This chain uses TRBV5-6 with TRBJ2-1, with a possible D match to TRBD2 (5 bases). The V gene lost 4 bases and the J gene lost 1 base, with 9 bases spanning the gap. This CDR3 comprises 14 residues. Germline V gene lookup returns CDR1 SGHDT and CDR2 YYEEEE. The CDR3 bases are TGTGCCAGCAGCGAGGGTGTTTCCTACAATGAGCAGTTCTTC. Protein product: CASSEGVSYNEQFF.

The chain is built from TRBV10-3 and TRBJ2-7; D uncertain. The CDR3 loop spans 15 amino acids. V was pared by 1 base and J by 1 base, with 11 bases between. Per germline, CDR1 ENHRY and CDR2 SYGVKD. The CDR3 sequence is CAISEFASGSYEQYF. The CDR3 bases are TGTGCCATCAGTGAGTTTGCCTCGGGTTCCTACGAGCAGTACTTC.

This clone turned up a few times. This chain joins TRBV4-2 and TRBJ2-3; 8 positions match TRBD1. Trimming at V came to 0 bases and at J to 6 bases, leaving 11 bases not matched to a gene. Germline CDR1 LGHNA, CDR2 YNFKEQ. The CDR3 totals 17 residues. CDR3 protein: CASSQEVGTGSLDTQYF. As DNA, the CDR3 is TGTGCCAGCAGCCAAGAGGTCGGGACAGGATCATTGGATACGCAGTATTTT.

The DNA for the CDR3 is TGTGCCAGCAGCTTAGGGGAGGAAAAACTGTTTTTT. This translates into CASSLGEEKLFF. V gene TRBV11-2 combines with J gene TRBJ1-4; D gene uncertain. The CDR3 extends over 12 amino acids. V lost 1 base, J lost 8 bases, and 5 bases lay in between. Germline values: CDR1 SGHAT, CDR2 FQNNGV.

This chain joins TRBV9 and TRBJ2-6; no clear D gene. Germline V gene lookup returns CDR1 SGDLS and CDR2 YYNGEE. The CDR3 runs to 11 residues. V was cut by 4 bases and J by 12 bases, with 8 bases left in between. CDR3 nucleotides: TGTGCCAGCAGCCCGAGGCCCGTCCTGACTTTC. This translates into CASSPRPVLTF. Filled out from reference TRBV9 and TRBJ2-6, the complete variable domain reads DSGVTQTPKHLITATGQRVTLRCSPRSGDLSVYWYQQSLDQGLQFLIQYYNGEERAKGNILERFSAQQFPDLHSELNLSSLELGDSALYFCASSPRPVLTFGAGSRLTVL.